A selection of T cell receptor beta chains follows, all from one sample in a study of blood T cells in healthy people across ages. TCRdb re-called the 5' RACE reads with MiXCR, one entry per CDR3 protein. Of hundreds of thousands of distinct CDR3 sequences detected, around 31% appear once; the ten largest clones hold 15% to 19%. The sequencing sample was made of blood. These receptors were collected from a woman of 80 years or more in good health. CDR3s include the opening cysteine and the closing phenylalanine or tryptophan. D genes are given only for firm matches. Only some rows state a clone size, as once, few, many or a class for expanded clones.

clone_size: many
v_call: TRBV5-1
d_call: .
j_call: TRBJ1-2
cdr3_aa: CASSLNSPGSGYTF
cdr3_nt: TGCGCCAGCAGCTTGAACAGTCCAGGGAGCGGCTACACCTTC

clone_size: many
v_call: TRBV7-3
d_call: TRBD2
j_call: TRBJ2-7
cdr3_aa: CASSPRSGGTYEQYF
cdr3_nt: TGTGCCAGCAGCCCCCGTAGCGGGGGGACCTACGAGCAGTACTTC

clone_size: many
v_call: TRBV20-1
d_call: TRBD2
j_call: TRBJ2-7
cdr3_aa: CSALNVYRGGGGSYEQYF
cdr3_nt: TGCAGTGCTCTCAACGTTTATAGGGGCGGGGGGGGATCCTACGAGCAGTACTTC

clone_size: .
v_call: TRBV5-1
d_call: .
j_call: TRBJ1-1
cdr3_aa: CASSPPRVDTEAFF
cdr3_nt: TGCGCCAGCAGCCCCCCCAGGGTCGACACTGAAGCTTTCTTT

clone_size: .
v_call: TRBV30
d_call: TRBD1
j_call: TRBJ1-2
cdr3_aa: CAWRRDRGKGLGYTF
cdr3_nt: TGTGCCTGGAGGCGGGACAGGGGGAAGGGGCTAGGCTACACCTTC

clone_size: many
v_call: TRBV4-2
d_call: .
j_call: TRBJ1-5
cdr3_aa: CASSQDPAGDQPQHF
cdr3_nt: TGTGCCAGCAGCCAAGATCCCGCAGGGGATCAGCCCCAGCATTTT

clone_size: many
v_call: TRBV5-1
d_call: TRBD1
j_call: TRBJ1-4
cdr3_aa: CASSLVDRGGGKLFF
cdr3_nt: TGCGCCAGCAGCTTGGTCGACAGGGGTGGTGGAAAACTGTTTTTT

clone_size: .
v_call: TRBV6-6
d_call: TRBD1
j_call: TRBJ2-7
cdr3_aa: CASSYQGQDYEQYF
cdr3_nt: TGTGCCAGCAGTTACCAAGGACAGGACTACGAGCAGTACTTC

clone_size: many
v_call: TRBV6-5
d_call: TRBD2
j_call: TRBJ2-3
cdr3_aa: CASSYSGSGGALLGTDTQYF
cdr3_nt: TGTGCCAGCAGTTACTCGGGTAGCGGGGGGGCGTTGTTAGGCACAGATACGCAGTATTTT

clone_size: few
v_call: TRBV5-1
d_call: .
j_call: TRBJ1-1
cdr3_aa: CASSSKGDGSTEAFF
cdr3_nt: TGCGCCAGCAGCTCCAAGGGGGACGGGAGCACTGAAGCTTTCTTT

clone_size: many
v_call: TRBV7-2
d_call: .
j_call: TRBJ1-2
cdr3_aa: CASSSRTGENYGYTF
cdr3_nt: TGTGCCAGCAGCTCGAGGACGGGAGAGAACTATGGCTACACCTTC

clone_size: .
v_call: TRBV7-3
d_call: TRBD1
j_call: TRBJ1-1
cdr3_aa: CASSPDGQAEAFF
cdr3_nt: TGTGCCAGCAGCCCGGACGGACAGGCTGAAGCTTTCTTT

clone_size: many
v_call: TRBV4-1
d_call: TRBD2
j_call: TRBJ2-1
cdr3_aa: CASSPQRGFNEQFF
cdr3_nt: TGCGCCAGCAGCCCCCAGCGGGGGTTCAATGAGCAGTTCTTC

clone_size: few
v_call: TRBV6-5
d_call: TRBD1
j_call: TRBJ1-5
cdr3_aa: CASSRMQGAGQPQHF
cdr3_nt: TGTGCCAGCAGTCGAATGCAGGGGGCGGGTCAGCCCCAGCATTTT

clone_size: many
v_call: TRBV7-2
d_call: .
j_call: TRBJ2-3
cdr3_aa: CASSLKGFTDTQYF
cdr3_nt: TGTGCCAGCAGCTTAAAGGGCTTCACAGATACGCAGTATTTT

clone_size: .
v_call: TRBV20-1
d_call: TRBD2
j_call: TRBJ2-3
cdr3_aa: CSARDKTSGTDTQYF
cdr3_nt: TGCAGTGCTAGAGATAAAACTAGCGGTACAGATACGCAGTATTTT

clone_size: many
v_call: TRBV20-1
d_call: .
j_call: TRBJ2-4
cdr3_aa: CSARDTGISKNIQYF
cdr3_nt: TGCAGTGCTAGAGATACGGGGATTTCCAAAAACATTCAGTACTTC

clone_size: many
v_call: TRBV6-2/TRBV6-3
d_call: TRBD1
j_call: TRBJ2-1
cdr3_aa: CASSIGQGYNEQFF
cdr3_nt: TGTGCCAGCAGTATAGGACAGGGATACAATGAGCAGTTCTTC

clone_size: .
v_call: TRBV20-1
d_call: .
j_call: TRBJ2-3
cdr3_aa: CSASGGYTQYF
cdr3_nt: TGCAGTGCTAGCGGAGGGTATACGCAGTATTTT

clone_size: many
v_call: TRBV5-1
d_call: TRBD2
j_call: TRBJ2-3
cdr3_aa: CASSPQVAGGPATQYF
cdr3_nt: TGCGCCAGCAGCCCCCAAGTAGCGGGGGGGCCGGCTACGCAGTATTTT

clone_size: .
v_call: TRBV29-1
d_call: TRBD2
j_call: TRBJ2-7
cdr3_aa: CSVEDLTSGIHEQYF
cdr3_nt: TGCAGCGTTGAAGATCTGACTAGCGGGATCCACGAGCAGTACTTC

clone_size: few
v_call: TRBV24-1
d_call: .
j_call: TRBJ1-2
cdr3_aa: CATSEEGGRGYTF
cdr3_nt: TGTGCCACCAGTGAGGAAGGTGGTCGTGGCTACACCTTC

clone_size: .
v_call: TRBV29-1
d_call: .
j_call: TRBJ1-2
cdr3_aa: CSVEGVLAGGYTF
cdr3_nt: TGCAGCGTGGAAGGAGTGCTCGCGGGGGGCTACACCTTC

clone_size: few
v_call: TRBV7-2
d_call: .
j_call: TRBJ2-1
cdr3_aa: CASSPQLATNEQFF
cdr3_nt: TGTGCCAGCAGCCCGCAACTAGCTACCAATGAGCAGTTCTTC

clone_size: few
v_call: TRBV6-2/TRBV6-3
d_call: TRBD2
j_call: TRBJ2-7
cdr3_aa: CASSSGGPKNEQYF
cdr3_nt: TGTGCCAGCAGTTCGGGGGGGCCGAAAAATGAGCAGTACTTC

clone_size: .
v_call: TRBV2
d_call: .
j_call: TRBJ1-6
cdr3_aa: CASSAGGLDSPLHF
cdr3_nt: TGTGCCAGCAGTGCCGGGGGGCTGGATTCACCCCTCCACTTT

clone_size: .
v_call: TRBV29-1
d_call: .
j_call: TRBJ2-1
cdr3_aa: CSVEANTGIPYNEQFF
cdr3_nt: TGCAGCGTTGAAGCCAATACAGGGATACCCTACAATGAGCAGTTCTTC

clone_size: few
v_call: TRBV25-1
d_call: .
j_call: TRBJ1-3
cdr3_aa: CASSEFGESIYF
cdr3_nt: TGTGCCAGCAGTGAATTCGGGGAATCCATATATTTT

clone_size: .
v_call: TRBV7-2
d_call: TRBD1
j_call: TRBJ2-1
cdr3_aa: CASSPAGTGHGEQFF
cdr3_nt: TGTGCCAGCAGCCCGGCAGGGACAGGGCATGGTGAGCAGTTCTTC

clone_size: few
v_call: TRBV6-5
d_call: .
j_call: TRBJ1-1
cdr3_aa: CASSYNIQDRRAFF
cdr3_nt: TGTGCCAGCAGTTACAATATACAGGACCGGAGAGCTTTCTTT

clone_size: few
v_call: TRBV6-2/TRBV6-3
d_call: .
j_call: TRBJ1-2
cdr3_aa: CASTPYQGRNYGYTF
cdr3_nt: TGTGCCAGCACCCCCTATCAGGGGCGAAACTATGGCTACACCTTC

clone_size: once
v_call: TRBV9
d_call: TRBD1
j_call: TRBJ1-1
cdr3_aa: CVSSVGDRGREEMAFF
cdr3_nt: TGTGTCAGCAGCGTAGGAGACAGGGGACGCGAGGAGATGGCTTTCTTT

clone_size: .
v_call: TRBV4-3
d_call: .
j_call: TRBJ2-5
cdr3_aa: CASSQDRDRTVNQYF
cdr3_nt: TGCGCCAGCAGCCAAGACCGGGACCGTACGGTGAACCAGTACTTC

clone_size: many
v_call: TRBV11-2
d_call: TRBD1
j_call: TRBJ2-7
cdr3_aa: CASSPGQGREQYF
cdr3_nt: TGTGCCAGCAGCCCGGGACAGGGCCGGGAGCAGTACTTC

clone_size: .
v_call: TRBV5-1
d_call: .
j_call: TRBJ2-5
cdr3_aa: CASSPFGGGAGETLYF
cdr3_nt: .

clone_size: .
v_call: TRBV20-1
d_call: .
j_call: TRBJ2-7
cdr3_aa: CSARGAQGDSYEQYF
cdr3_nt: TGCAGTGCTAGAGGGGCACAGGGCGACTCCTACGAGCAGTACTTC

clone_size: .
v_call: TRBV6-5
d_call: .
j_call: TRBJ1-1
cdr3_aa: CASSLTAMNTEAFF
cdr3_nt: TGTGCCAGCAGTTTAACAGCTATGAACACTGAAGCTTTCTTT

clone_size: many
v_call: TRBV12-3/TRBV12-4
d_call: .
j_call: TRBJ1-2
cdr3_aa: CASSLGGGARVSGYTF
cdr3_nt: TGTGCCAGCAGTTTAGGGGGGGGCGCGAGAGTGAGTGGCTACACCTTC

clone_size: .
v_call: TRBV5-1
d_call: TRBD2
j_call: TRBJ2-1
cdr3_aa: CASSPSGRGYNEQFF
cdr3_nt: TGCGCCAGCAGCCCTAGCGGTCGAGGATACAATGAGCAGTTCTTC